Listed here are 14 T cell receptor beta chains from one sample, sequenced in a study of CD8 T cells in Susac syndrome. RNA totalling about 0.5 to 1 ug underwent reverse transcription with random hexamers. One entry per CDR3 protein, called by TCRdb with MiXCR from the immunoSEQ multiplex PCR reads. The table records 77,000 or so distinct CDR3 sequences, about 95% of them present only once. Sequenced material: CD8+ T cells from PBMCs. The origin of the receptors is a human donor with multiple sclerosis.

The CDR3 region is CASSSRDRSTYEQYF. The CDR3 nucleotides are TGTGCCAGCAGTTCCCGGGACAGGTCAACCTACGAGCAGTACTTC. V usage is TRBV6-6 and J usage is TRBJ2-7; 8 bases line up with TRBD1. Germline V gene sequence: CDR1 MNHNY, CDR2 SVGAGI (reference sequence). V shed 4 bases, J shed 2 bases, and the junction held 7 bases outside the gene matches. This CDR3 is built from 15 residues.

This rearrangement joins TRBV29-1 to TRBJ2-3, with 7 bases matching TRBD2. The CDR3 contains 13 residues. Trimming took 8 bases from V and 3 from J; bases not matched to a gene: 8. From germline, CDR1 is SQVTM and CDR2 ANQGSEA. DNA of the CDR3: TGCAGCAACCTAGCGGCCGATACAGATACGCAGTATTTT. It translates to CSNLAADTDTQYF.

The chain uses TRBV29-1 and TRBJ1-1; unclear D gene. This CDR3 contains 12 residues. With 0 bases removed from V and 5 bases from J, the gap between germline ends came to 7 bases. Germline V gene lookup returns CDR1 SQVTM and CDR2 ANQGSEA. In DNA form, the CDR3 reads TGCAGCGTTGAAGAGGGATGGACTGAAGCTTTCTTT. It codes for CSVEEGWTEAFF.

The J gene is TRBJ2-5, the V gene TRBV6-5; D ambiguous. Germline CDR1 and CDR2: MNHEY and SVGAGI. The CDR3 is 12 amino acids. The V gene lost 4 bases and the J gene lost 3 bases, with 6 bases spanning the gap. The CDR3 nucleotides read TGTGCCAGCAGTTCCCCAAAAGAGACCCAGTACTTC. As protein: CASSSPKETQYF.

The CDR3 DNA reads as TGCGCCAGCAGCACAAGACTAGCGGGAGAGTACAATGAGCAGTTCTTC. This codes for CASSTRLAGEYNEQFF. The chain employs TRBV5-1 and TRBJ2-1; 12 positions match TRBD2. The CDR3 runs to 16 residues. Germline assignment: CDR1 SGHRS and CDR2 YFSETQ. J lost 4 bases, V lost 4 bases, and 6 bases had no gene match.

The V call is TRBV29-1, the J call TRBJ1-2, with D maybe TRBD1 (5 bases). V shed 0 bases and J shed 6 bases, with 11 bases lying between them. This CDR3 has 13 amino acids. Germline V gene sequence: CDR1 SQVTM, CDR2 ANQGSEA. CDR3 region: CSVEDQGAHGYTF. Written as DNA, the CDR3 is TGCAGCGTTGAAGATCAAGGGGCGCATGGCTACACCTTC.

The chain uses TRBV5-4 and TRBJ1-1, with a weak D call TRBD1 (5 bases). Trimming took off 4 bases at V and 0 bases at J, with 13 bases between the two ends. The length of the CDR3 is 15 residues. The V gene's germline CDR1 is SGHNT and CDR2 YYREEE (reference sequence). This CDR3 is CASSLMGTLNTEAFF. The CDR3 coding sequence is TGTGCCAGCAGCCTGATGGGGACTTTGAACACTGAAGCTTTCTTT.

V and J are TRBV5-4 and TRBJ2-5; D is perhaps TRBD2 (5 bases). The CDR3 consists of 13 residues. V was trimmed by 3 bases and J by 4 bases, leaving 10 bases between them. The germline gives CDR1 SGHNT, CDR2 YYREEE (reference sequence). For the CDR3, the DNA is TGTGCCAGCAGCTACCGGGGAAGAGAGACCCAGTACTTC. It specifies CASSYRGRETQYF.

The chain uses TRBV4-1 and TRBJ2-7; D remains ambiguous. Germline lookup yields CDR1 MGHRA and CDR2 YSYEKL. The CDR3 totals 13 residues. Trimming removed 4 bases at V and 5 bases at J, with 12 bases between. Written as DNA, the CDR3 is TGCGCCAGCAGCCCGGAAGGTTCGGACGAGCAGTACTTC. Protein: CASSPEGSDEQYF.

The V and J genes are TRBV12-3 or TRBV12-4 and TRBJ2-3, with 7 bases fitting TRBD2. The CDR3 spans 16 residues. Trimming took 4 bases from V and 3 from J; bases not matched to a gene: 10. The CDR3 DNA reads TGTGCCAGCAGTTGGGGCGGGAGCGTCAGTACAGATACGCAGTATTTT. This sequence encodes CASSWGGSVSTDTQYF.

The sample holds one count of this clonotype. The gene calls are TRBV12-3 or TRBV12-4 and TRBJ1-1; D remains ambiguous. The length of the CDR3 is 15 residues. Trimming took off 2 bases at V and 1 base at J, with 11 bases between the two ends. The CDR3 is CASSLTGRKNTEAFF. In DNA form, the CDR3 reads TGTGCCAGCAGTTTAACCGGCAGGAAGAACACTGAAGCTTTCTTT.

The chain has TRBV29-1 and TRBJ1-2; 9 positions agree with TRBD1. This CDR3 spans 12 amino acids. The germline gives CDR1 SQVTM, CDR2 ANQGSEA. The trim removed 6 bases at V and 10 bases at J, leaving 9 bases unmatched. In DNA, the CDR3 is TGCAGCGTGGCTACAGGGGGCATAGCCTACACCTTC. Its protein product is CSVATGGIAYTF.

The chain uses TRBV28 and TRBJ1-6, with D possibly matching TRBD1 (5 bases). V lost 6 bases and J lost 4, with 10 bases in between. The CDR3 covers 14 residues. Germline V CDR1 and CDR2: MDHEN, SYDVKM. The chain's CDR3 is CASRRRQYNSPLHF. For the CDR3, the DNA is TGTGCCAGCAGACGTCGACAGTATAATTCACCCCTCCACTTT. The variable domain in full, with the rest retrieved from reference TRBV28 and TRBJ1-6, is DVKVTQSSRYLVKRTGEKVFLECVQDMDHENMFWYRQDPGLGLRLIYFSYDVKMKEKGDIPEGYSVSREKKERFSLILESASTNQTSMYLCASRRRQYNSPLHFGNGTRLTVT.

The V gene is TRBV29-1, the J gene TRBJ2-5; D is unclear. V was pared by 2 bases and J by 5 bases, with 15 bases between. Germline V gene data show CDR1 as SQVTM and CDR2 as ANQGSEA. The CDR3 covers 14 residues. The CDR3 region has the DNA TGCAGCGTTGAAACCGGAAGTCCTGGGGAGACCCAGTACTTC. Amino acid sequence: CSVETGSPGETQYF. Variable domain in full (rest from reference TRBV29-1 and TRBJ2-5): SAVISQKPSRDICQRGTSLTIQCQVDSQVTMMFWYRQQPGQSLTLIATANQGSEATYESGFVIDKFPISRPNLTFSTLTVSNMSPEDSSIYLCSVETGSPGETQYFGPGTRLLVL.